A single sample gave rise to the 11 T cell receptor beta chains below, sequenced in a study of shared clonotypes between healthy human individuals. Libraries were prepared by immunoSEQ multiplex PCR; TCRdb keeps only in-frame clonotypes and omits some of them. The table has around 2.5 million clones, approximately 94% seen once. What was sequenced was naive CD4+ T cells from PBMCs. Documented subset: CD45RA+ positively selected. All receptors derive from a man between 18 and 35 years old in good health. Some clones in this sample may be carry-over from other donors' samples.

V gene TRBV7-9 combines with J gene TRBJ2-3; the match to TRBD2 covers 10 bases. Per the germline V gene, CDR1 is SEHNR and CDR2 is FQNEAQ (reference sequence). J was trimmed by 5 bases and V by 4 bases; bases with no gene match: 9. The CDR3 consists of 16 residues. The CDR3: CASSSVLAGEGDTQYF. The CDR3 DNA reads as TGTGCCAGCAGCTCCGTTCTAGCGGGAGAGGGAGATACGCAGTATTTT. Variable domain in full (rest from reference TRBV7-9 and TRBJ2-3): DTGVSQNPRHKITKRGQNVTFRCDPISEHNRLYWYRQTLGQGPEFLTYFQNEAQLEKSRLLSDRFSAERPKGSFSTLEIQRTEQGDSAMYLCASSSVLAGEGDTQYFGPGTRLTVL.

The chain links TRBV6-6 to TRBJ1-4; tentatively, D is TRBD1 (6 bases). This CDR3 comprises 13 residues. V shed 10 bases and J shed 0 bases, with 9 bases lying between them. CDR1 is MNHNY and CDR2 is SVGAGI in the germline V gene (reference sequence). The CDR3 DNA is TGTGCCATTAGGGGGGCAACTAATGAAAAACTGTTTTTT. This translates into CAIRGATNEKLFF.

Comments on this clone: Other nucleotide sequences in the sample specify the same CDR3. The chain couples TRBV7-2 to TRBJ1-1; 7 bases map to TRBD1. The CDR3 has 13 amino acids. CDR1 is SGHTA, CDR2 FQGNSA, per germline. J was trimmed by 5 bases and V by 4 bases; bases with no gene match: 4. CDR3 amino acids: CASSYDRETEAFF. Here the CDR3 DNA reads TGTGCCAGCAGCTACGACAGGGAGACTGAAGCTTTCTTT.

This chain links TRBV14 with TRBJ2-3; 7 bases map to TRBD1. The germline V gene has CDR1 SGHDN and CDR2 FVKESK. J gave up 2 bases and V 4 bases, and 6 bases lay outside the gene matches. The CDR3 has 15 residues. CDR3 DNA sequence: TGTGCCAGCAGCCGTAGACAGGGTCTCACAGATACGCAGTATTTT. Its translation: CASSRRQGLTDTQYF. The full variable domain, with the rest looked up from reference TRBV14 and TRBJ2-3, is EAGVTQFPSHSVIEKGQTVTLRCDPISGHDNLYWYRRVMGKEIKFLLHFVKESKQDESGMPNNRFLAERTGGTYSTLKVQPAELEDSGVYFCASSRRQGLTDTQYFGPGTRLTVL.

The chain joins TRBV4-1 to TRBJ1-6, with D maybe TRBD1 (6 bases). Germline assignment: CDR1 MGHRA and CDR2 YSYEKL. CDR3 length: 15 residues. The germline V and J ends were trimmed by 4 bases and 7 bases, with 14 bases remaining between them. CDR3 nucleotide sequence: TGCGCCAGCAGCCCATGGACAGCACCAAATTCACCCCTCCACTTT. Translation gives CASSPWTAPNSPLHF.

The V gene is TRBV14, the J gene TRBJ1-2; D call uncertain. Germline CDR1 is SGHDN and CDR2 is FVKESK. This CDR3 spans 13 amino acids. V lost 0 bases and J 6 bases, leaving 8 bases between the germline ends. Here the CDR3 reads CASSQDPSHGYTF. CDR3 sequence (DNA): TGTGCCAGCAGCCAAGATCCCAGCCATGGCTACACCTTC.

V usage is TRBV7-2 and J usage is TRBJ2-7; D gene ambiguous. The CDR3 is made up of 15 amino acids. Germline CDR1 is SGHTA and CDR2 is FQGNSA. V was shortened by 0 bases and J by 4 bases, with 13 bases between the two germline ends. This CDR3 reads CASSLAGSQPYEQYF. The DNA for the CDR3 is TGTGCCAGCAGCTTAGCCGGTAGTCAACCATACGAGCAGTACTTC.

The chain is built from TRBV5-1 and TRBJ2-1; no firm D call. The CDR3 loop spans 15 amino acids. Germline V gene data show CDR1 as SGHRS and CDR2 as YFSETQ. The V end lost 4 bases, the J end lost 4 bases, and 15 bases lay between the germline ends. As DNA, the CDR3 is TGCGCCAGCAGCCGCGACGATGTGGGATACAATGAGCAGTTCTTC. This codes for CASSRDDVGYNEQFF.

On this clone itself: The same CDR3 also results from other DNA sequences found in this sample. The chain uses TRBV10-3 and TRBJ1-1; D possibly corresponds to TRBD1 (6 bases). Germline CDR1 reads ENHRY; CDR2 reads SYGVKD. The germline V and J ends were trimmed by 3 bases and 1 base, with 9 bases remaining between them. The CDR3 loop spans 14 amino acids. CDR3 nucleotides: TGTGCCATCAGTGAACTACAGGGGAACACTGAAGCTTTCTTT. Residues: CAISELQGNTEAFF.

The chain joins TRBV29-1 to TRBJ2-2; 11 positions agree with TRBD2. The CDR3 runs 15 residues. V lost 6 bases, J lost 1 base, and 4 bases stayed unmatched. Germline CDR1 reads SQVTM; CDR2 reads ANQGSEA. CDR3 bases: TGCAGCGTCCGCGGACTAGCGGGGAACACCGGGGAGCTGTTTTTT. It codes for CSVRGLAGNTGELFF.

This chain joins TRBV13 and TRBJ2-3; D is unclear. This CDR3 contains 11 residues. V lost 5 bases to trimming and J lost 6 bases, with 6 bases between them. Looked up from germline, CDR1 is PRHDT and CDR2 is FYEKMQ (reference sequence). CDR3 in DNA: TGTGCCAGCAGCCCCTCGGATACGCAGTATTTT. This sequence encodes CASSPSDTQYF.